This T cell receptor beta chain was observed in a study of T cells in localized non-small cell lung cancer. Method: immunoSEQ multiplex PCR; TCRdb's copy keeps in-frame clones and lacks some. The sample consists of about 35,000 clones, 75% to 90% of them appearing once. The receptor was isolated from a man between 40 and 69 years old with stage I lung adenocarcinoma. The source was peripheral blood, collected before any cancer treatment.

The CDR3 sequence: CATSSRDRGAGAGYTF. CDR3 nucleotide sequence: TGTGCCACCAGCAGCAGAGATCGAGGGGCAGGGGCTGGCTACACCTTC. The chain is built from TRBV15 and TRBJ1-2; a weak D match, TRBD1 (6 bases). V was cut by 3 bases and J by 7 bases, with 21 bases left in between. The CDR3 has 16 amino acids. Germline V gene sequence: CDR1 LNHNV, CDR2 YYDKDF (reference sequence).